The 12 T cell receptor beta chains in this list originate from one sample, sequenced in a study of early T cells in non-severe SARS-CoV-2 infection. TCRdb analysed the 5' RACE reads with MiXCR anew, one entry per CDR3 protein. In the table there are roughly 60,000 distinct CDR3 sequences, 10% to 15% of which are singletons. The sample was whole blood. These receptors were obtained from an adult who was a healthcare worker with PCR-confirmed SARS-CoV-2 infection or an uninfected control (not recorded which).

The chain joins TRBV4-1 to TRBJ2-1; D not certain. Germline V CDR1 and CDR2: MGHRA, YSYEKL. The CDR3 length is 13 residues. Trimming removed 1 base at V and 12 bases at J, with 13 bases between. The CDR3 loop reads CASSQGIGSMQFF. The CDR3 DNA sequence: TGCGCCAGCAGCCAAGGTATCGGATCAATGCAGTTCTTC.

This clonotype has at least ten counts. The rearrangement links TRBV7-2 to TRBJ2-7; a possible D gene is TRBD1 (6 bases). V lost 3 bases and J 6 bases, leaving 12 bases between the germline ends. Germline values: CDR1 SGHTA, CDR2 FQGNSA. The CDR3 totals 13 residues. The CDR3 loop is CASSFQGTSEQYF. CDR3 coding DNA: TGTGCCAGCAGCTTCCAGGGGACATCCGAGCAGTACTTC.

This clonotype was seen more than once but under ten times. V and J are TRBV30 and TRBJ1-2; 8 positions match TRBD1. CDR3 length: 13 amino acids. The V and J ends lost 2 bases and 4 bases, in that order; junction bases with no gene match: 3. The germline V gene has CDR1 GTSNPN and CDR2 SVGIG (reference sequence). The CDR3 protein is CAWSLGQAYGYTF. CDR3 DNA sequence: TGTGCCTGGAGTTTGGGACAGGCCTATGGCTACACCTTC.

The chain links TRBV6-1 to TRBJ2-7; tentatively, D is TRBD1 or TRBD2 (7 bases each). Germline-derived CDR1 and CDR2 are MNHNS and SASEGT. This CDR3 spans 13 amino acids. Trimming shortened V by 8 bases and J by 5 bases, and 16 bases separated the two germline ends. The CDR3 loop reads CASLRQGGNEQYF. CDR3 nucleotide sequence: TGTGCCAGCTTGCGGCAGGGGGGGAACGAGCAGTACTTC.

This clonotype was found a few times. The V gene is TRBV20-1, the J gene TRBJ2-5, with unresolved D. The CDR3 runs to 13 residues. V was pared by 2 bases and J by 2 bases, with 9 bases between. From germline, CDR1 is DFQATT and CDR2 SNEGSKA (reference sequence). CDR3 protein: CSARRTAQETQYF. CDR3 sequence (DNA): TGCAGTGCTAGACGGACGGCTCAAGAGACCCAGTACTTC.

This clonotype was detected ten times or more. The J gene is TRBJ2-7, the V gene TRBV11-2; a possible D gene is TRBD1 (5 bases). CDR1 SGHAT and CDR2 FQNNGV come from the germline V gene. The CDR3 contains 14 residues. The germline V and J ends were trimmed by 6 bases and 2 bases, with 14 bases remaining between them. The CDR3 DNA sequence: TGTGCCAGCAGTATAAGACAGACGACCTACGAGCAGTACTTC. It codes for CASSIRQTTYEQYF.

This clonotype was seen a few times. This rearrangement joins TRBV7-2 to TRBJ2-2; no definite D call. The CDR3 totals 14 residues. Trimming took 2 bases from V and 5 from J, leaving 9 bases between them. The V gene's germline CDR1 is SGHTA and CDR2 FQGNSA. The CDR3 DNA follows: TGTGCCAGCAGCTTAAAGTTCGGTACCGGGGAGCTGTTTTTT. Protein: CASSLKFGTGELFF.

This clonotype was detected a few times. DNA of the CDR3: TGTGCCAGCAGTCAATATAATTCACCCCTCCACTTT. This encodes CASSQYNSPLHF. The chain recombines TRBV27 with TRBJ1-6, with D hard to call. The CDR3 has 12 residues. The germline V gene encodes CDR1 MNHEY and CDR2 SMNVEV (reference sequence). Trimming pared 5 bases from V and 4 bases from J, leaving 3 bases between.

The chain uses TRBV7-2 and TRBJ2-3, with D possibly being TRBD2 (5 bases). V dropped 0 bases and J dropped 0 bases, with 10 bases sitting between them. From germline, CDR1 is SGHTA and CDR2 FQGNSA. CDR3 length: 16 amino acids. Here the CDR3 reads CASSLAVSGSTDTQYF. The CDR3 bases are TGTGCCAGCAGCTTAGCGGTCAGCGGAAGCACAGATACGCAGTATTTT. Looking up the rest from reference TRBV7-2 and TRBJ2-3 gives the full variable domain: GAGVSQSPSNKVTEKGKDVELRCDPISGHTALYWYRQSLGQGLEFLIYFQGNSAPDKSGLPSDRFSAERTGGSVSTLTIQRTQQEDSAVYLCASSLAVSGSTDTQYFGPGTRLTVL.

Ten or more counts support this clonotype. The CDR3: CSVQRVSTSGANVLTF. The CDR3 DNA sequence: TGCAGCGTTCAGCGGGTCAGTACCTCTGGGGCCAACGTCCTGACTTTC. The chain links TRBV29-1 to TRBJ2-6, with D possibly matching TRBD2 (6 bases). The CDR3 totals 16 residues. The germline V and J ends were trimmed by 5 bases and 0 bases, with 14 bases remaining between them. From germline, CDR1 is SQVTM and CDR2 ANQGSEA.

This clonotype was seen a few times. The genes are TRBV20-1 and TRBJ1-2, with D possibly being TRBD1 (6 bases). The CDR3 has 12 amino acids. Between the trimmed V and J ends, which lost 6 bases and 2 bases, there was a span of 10 bases. In germline, CDR1 is DFQATT, CDR2 SNEGSKA (reference sequence). As DNA, the CDR3 is TGCAGTGCCCCCGACAGGAACTATGGCTACACCTTC. This translates into CSAPDRNYGYTF.

This clonotype showed up just a few times. V and J are TRBV5-1 and TRBJ2-7, with 7 bases that match TRBD2. The J segment lost 2 bases and the V segment lost 4 bases, leaving 3 bases of the junction unmatched. The germline CDR1 and CDR2 sequences are SGHRS and YFSETQ. The CDR3 runs 13 residues. The DNA for the CDR3 is TGCGCCAGCAGCATGGGGGGGACCTACGAGCAGTACTTC. It yields the protein CASSMGGTYEQYF.